This T cell receptor beta chain is from a study of beta chain features in type 1 diabetes. About this clone: Its antigen remains unknown.

Via CD45RO/CCR7/CD25/CD127/CD95/CD27, cells of the CD4+ naive, central memory, regulatory and stem cell-like memory subsets were sorted. Study observations and caveats: Junctions at VDJ sites from type 1 diabetes patients had fewer insertions and more deletions. Patients with Type 1 diabetes showed moderately but significantly shorter TCRB CDR3s in all four CD4+ subsets.

The germline V and J ends were trimmed by 2 bases and 4 bases, with 10 bases remaining between them. CDR3 length equals 14 residues. Germline CDR1 is ENHRY and CDR2 is SYGVKD. The authors reverse transcribed all of the isolated RNA, so sequencing captured expressed TCRB transcripts. Naive, central memory and regulatory T cell samples produced a mean of about 3.5 million reads. Repertoires were generated with immunoSEQ multiplex PCR, while TCRdb's copy carries only in-frame clones and drops some. The sample yields approximately 120,000 clones, approximately 15% seen once. The sequence was collected from a man younger than 35 with type 1 diabetes. The sequenced material came from central memory CD4+ T cells from blood. V is TRBV10-3 and J is TRBJ2-3; tentative D call: TRBD1 (5 bases). The CDR3 coding sequence is TGTGCCATCAGTGAGCCCGTGGGGCCAGATACGCAGTATTTT. This codes for CAISEPVGPDTQYF.